The present TCR beta chain was sequenced within a study of T cell responses to AZD1222 COVID-19 vaccine. Looking at the study overall: Second doses that came at about 4 or about 12 weeks were put together. Findings of the study overall: Only a handful of AZD1222 recipients, several in all, had baseline seropositivity.

With regard to this clone: What it binds is unknown.

This CDR3 has 15 amino acids. Trimming removed 0 bases at V and 3 bases at J, with 11 bases between. Germline CDR1 SGHTA, CDR2 FQGNSA. Here immunoSEQ multiplex PCR was the method, and the copy in TCRdb shows in-frame clones only, minus some. The sample lists about 120,000 clones, 70% to 90% seen once, with around 3% in the top ten. Sample: peripheral blood, taken on day 0 of AZD1222 vaccination. The chain joins TRBV7-2 to TRBJ1-2; possible D gene TRBD1, 5 bases. This sequence originates from an adult in good health. The CDR3 nucleotides read TGTGCCAGCAGCTTAGCGACCGGGACGGACTATGGCTACACCTTC. It specifies CASSLATGTDYGYTF.